The 32 T cell receptor beta chains in this list originate from one sample, sequenced in a study of cytomegalovirus exposure and HLA in healthy donors. The PCR employed 60 Vbeta primers together with 13 Jbeta primers. Generated by immunoSEQ multiplex PCR, the TCRdb table keeps only in-frame clones and is missing some. The sample yields 85,000 to 130,000 clones, approximately 78% seen once. Input material: PBMCs. The receptors were sampled from a middle-aged woman in good health and CMV-seronegative.

This chain joins TRBV30 and TRBJ2-7; 10 nucleotides match TRBD2. This CDR3 contains 13 residues. V dropped 3 bases and J dropped 6; count of bases not matched to a gene: 5. Germline CDR1 is GTSNPN and CDR2 is SVGIG (reference sequence). This CDR3 reads CAWSGSGRFEQYF. The CDR3 DNA is TGTGCCTGGAGCGGTAGCGGGAGGTTCGAGCAGTACTTC.

The chain combines TRBV10-3 with TRBJ1-3, with D maybe TRBD1 (6 bases). The CDR3 covers 16 residues. CDR1 and CDR2 from the germline V gene are ENHRY and SYGVKD. V lost 0 bases, J lost 4 bases, and 13 bases lay in between. The DNA of the CDR3 is TGTGCCATCAGTGAGTCGGGGGGGCGCGCCGGAAACACCATATATTTT. Its protein product is CAISESGGRAGNTIYF.

V and J are TRBV19 and TRBJ1-2; D perhaps matches TRBD1 (5 bases). Trimming shortened V by 5 bases and J by 8 bases, and 15 bases separated the two germline ends. Germline assignment: CDR1 LNHDA and CDR2 SQIVND (reference sequence). This CDR3 comprises 13 residues. CDR3 amino acids: CASSFLTGAGYTF. CDR3 nucleotide sequence: TGTGCCAGTAGTTTCCTAACAGGAGCCGGCTACACCTTC.

This clone was counted between two and nine times. The V gene is TRBV27, the J gene TRBJ2-7, with D possibly being TRBD2 (6 bases). CDR3 length: 14 amino acids. V was pared by 4 bases and J by 0 bases, with 10 bases between. Germline CDR1 is MNHEY and CDR2 is SMNVEV (reference sequence). The CDR3 protein is CASSSTSSSYEQYF. As DNA, the CDR3 is TGTGCCAGCAGTTCAACTAGCTCCTCCTACGAGCAGTACTTC.

V usage is TRBV10-2 and J usage is TRBJ2-7; 7 nucleotides align to TRBD1. The germline V gene has CDR1 WSHSY and CDR2 SAAADI. The CDR3 covers 13 residues. The ends lost 3 bases at V and 11 bases at J; junction bases unmatched: 10. CDR3 protein: CASSEWTGDVEYF. CDR3 in DNA: TGCGCCAGCAGTGAATGGACAGGAGATGTGGAGTACTTC.

The chain uses TRBV5-4 and TRBJ2-5, with D unresolved. Germline V gene lookup returns CDR1 SGHNT and CDR2 YYREEE (reference sequence). V was clipped by 2 bases and J by 1 base, with 9 bases between them. This CDR3 comprises 14 residues. DNA for the CDR3: TGTGCCAGCAGCTTCGCGGAGCTCCAAGAGACCCAGTACTTC. Translating it yields CASSFAELQETQYF.

This clone has just one count. The rearrangement links TRBV6-5 to TRBJ1-2, with 7 bases aligning to TRBD1. Per the germline V gene, CDR1 is MNHEY and CDR2 is SVGAGI. The CDR3 runs to 14 residues. V shed 4 bases and J 11 bases; nucleotides not matched to a gene: 13. The CDR3: CASSSPLDRTGYTF. The CDR3 nucleotides are TGTGCCAGCAGTTCCCCCTTGGACAGGACAGGTTACACCTTC.

The gene calls are TRBV28 and TRBJ2-3, with D perhaps TRBD1 (6 bases). CDR3 length: 14 amino acids. CDR1 and CDR2 (germline): MDHEN, SYDVKM. V gave up 3 bases and J gave up 5 bases, with 12 bases separating them. The CDR3 sequence is CASSFLRGQDTQYF. CDR3 bases: TGTGCCAGCAGTTTCCTCAGGGGCCAAGATACGCAGTATTTT.

As DNA, the CDR3 is TGTGCCAGTAGTGCAGCGGGGCTCTCCTACGAGCAGTACTTC. This sequence encodes CASSAAGLSYEQYF. The chain links TRBV19 to TRBJ2-7; 7 bases are shared with TRBD2. The CDR3 is 14 amino acids. V dropped 5 bases and J dropped 0; count of bases not matched to a gene: 4. Germline-derived CDR1 and CDR2 are LNHDA and SQIVND (reference sequence).

In its sample, this clone was seen a few times. One junction end does not reproduce the germline sequence, and a read error may be involved. The rearrangement joins TRBV7-9 to TRBJ1-1, with D unresolved. The CDR3 spans 11 residues. Germline V gene data show CDR1 as SEHNR and CDR2 as FQNEAQ (reference sequence). The CDR3 DNA reads TGTTCCAGCAGCTTACGGACTGAAGCTTTCTTT. Translated: CSSSLRTEAFF.

The V and J genes are TRBV9 and TRBJ2-3, with 15 bases matching TRBD2. J lost 4 bases, V lost 4 bases, and 4 bases had no gene match. There are 16 residues in the CDR3. Germline values: CDR1 SGDLS, CDR2 YYNGEE. The CDR3 sequence is CASSPRTSGRADTQYF. The DNA of the CDR3 is TGTGCCAGCAGCCCGAGGACTAGCGGGAGGGCAGATACGCAGTATTTT.

About this clone itself: Germline is not matched at one junction end, which may reflect a read error. This sequence joins TRBV7-9 and TRBJ2-3, with D unresolved. The CDR3 spans 15 residues. Germline CDR1 SEHNR, CDR2 FQNEAQ (reference sequence). The CDR3 loop is CSSSLTSISTDTQYF. DNA for the CDR3: TGTTCCAGCAGCTTAACCAGTATAAGCACAGATACGCAGTATTTT.

The chain combines TRBV5-4 with TRBJ1-2; maybe TRBD1 (5 bases). Germline values: CDR1 SGHNT, CDR2 YYREEE (reference sequence). V was clipped by 0 bases and J by 7 bases, with 13 bases between them. The CDR3 covers 14 residues. The CDR3: CASSLEAHQGGYTF. DNA for the CDR3: TGTGCCAGCAGCTTGGAAGCCCACCAGGGTGGCTACACCTTC. The complete variable domain, with remaining parts taken from reference TRBV5-4 and TRBJ1-2, reads ETGVTQSPTHLIKTRGQQVTLRCSSQSGHNTVSWYQQALGQGPQFIFQYYREEENGRGNFPPRFSGLQFPNYSSELNVNALELDDSALYLCASSLEAHQGGYTFGSGTRLTVV.

The V call is TRBV11-3, the J call TRBJ2-7; weak D call: TRBD1 (5 bases). CDR3 length: 14 residues. V dropped 5 bases and J dropped 4 bases, with 15 bases sitting between them. Germline CDR1 is SGHNT and CDR2 is YENEEA. CDR3 sequence reads: CASSQGAAPYEQYF. CDR3 DNA: TGTGCCAGCAGCCAGGGTGCAGCCCCATACGAGCAGTACTTC.

V and J are TRBV4-2 and TRBJ2-1, with D unclear. The CDR3 covers 17 residues. The V end lost 1 base, the J end lost 3 bases, and 16 bases lay between the germline ends. Looked up from germline, CDR1 is LGHNA and CDR2 is YNFKEQ. Written as DNA, the CDR3 is TGTGCCAGCAGCCAAGCACCACAAAGTGTTTTCTACAATGAGCAGTTCTTC. It specifies CASSQAPQSVFYNEQFF.

Notes on this clone: Other DNA variants within this sample encode the same CDR3. The chain uses TRBV4-3 and TRBJ2-7, with D perhaps matching TRBD2 (6 bases). V shed 0 bases and J shed 1 base, with 10 bases lying between them. The germline CDR1 and CDR2 sequences are LGHNA and YSLEER. The length of the CDR3 is 15 residues. The CDR3 DNA sequence: TGCGCCAGCAGCCAAGATAGAGGAGGGTCCTACGAGCAGTACTTC. This encodes CASSQDRGGSYEQYF.

V gene TRBV9 combines with J gene TRBJ2-2, with D possibly matching TRBD2 (5 bases). Trimming removed 0 bases at V and 5 bases at J, with 14 bases between. This CDR3 has 16 residues. CDR1 and CDR2 (germline): SGDLS, YYNGEE. The CDR3 DNA reads as TGTGCCAGCAGCGTAGATGCGGGTGGCGGAACCGGGGAGCTGTTTTTT. Protein product: CASSVDAGGGTGELFF.

The rearrangement joins TRBV19 to TRBJ1-1, with D uncertain. The CDR3 runs 13 residues. V lost 2 bases, J lost 3 bases, and 7 bases lay in between. Germline V gene sequence: CDR1 LNHDA, CDR2 SQIVND (reference sequence). Here the CDR3 DNA reads TGTGCCAGTAGTATAAACACCGACACTGAAGCTTTCTTT. Protein sequence: CASSINTDTEAFF.

The chain couples TRBV20-1 to TRBJ2-7; D call uncertain. CDR1 and CDR2 from the germline V gene are DFQATT and SNEGSKA (reference sequence). The V gene lost 6 bases and the J gene lost 5 bases, with 11 bases spanning the gap. The CDR3 extends over 11 amino acids. In DNA form, the CDR3 reads TGCAGTGCGTACAGAACAGACGAGCAGTACTTC. This encodes CSAYRTDEQYF.

The rearrangement joins TRBV7-2 to TRBJ1-5; D may be TRBD1 (6 bases). The V gene lost 1 base and the J gene lost 2 bases, with 9 bases spanning the gap. The germline V gene encodes CDR1 SGHTA and CDR2 FQGNSA. The CDR3 is made up of 15 amino acids. The CDR3 sequence is CASSLDRVGNQPQHF. The DNA of the CDR3 is TGTGCCAGCAGCTTAGACAGGGTCGGCAATCAGCCCCAGCATTTT.

V usage is TRBV18 and J usage is TRBJ2-1, with D possibly matching TRBD1 (5 bases). The CDR3 has 14 residues. Trimming cost V 2 bases and J 4 bases, with 9 bases left between them. Germline CDR1 is KGHSH and CDR2 is LQKENI. As DNA, the CDR3 is TGTGCCAGCTCACCAACAGGCCTATACAATGAGCAGTTCTTC. This translates into CASSPTGLYNEQFF.

This clone was seen a single time. This chain connects TRBV5-5 to TRBJ2-7; the D gene is possibly TRBD1 (5 bases). This CDR3 is 14 amino acids long. Trimming cost V 1 base and J 6 bases, with 14 bases left between them. From germline, CDR1 is SGHKS and CDR2 YYEKEE (reference sequence). CDR3 DNA sequence: TGTGCCAGCAGCTTGTTAACAGGTCGAGGCGAGCAGTACTTC. Translation: CASSLLTGRGEQYF.

The chain uses TRBV4-1 and TRBJ2-3, with 7 bases aligning to TRBD2. V shed 3 bases and J 4 bases; nucleotides not matched to a gene: 4. CDR1 MGHRA and CDR2 YSYEKL come from the germline V gene. CDR3 size: 14 residues. The CDR3 region has the DNA TGCGCCAGCAGCCAGACGGGACTATCAGATACGCAGTATTTT. Amino acids: CASSQTGLSDTQYF.

The V call is TRBV4-3, the J call TRBJ1-5; 8 bases agree with TRBD1. Germline V gene data show CDR1 as LGHNA and CDR2 as YSLEER. The CDR3 is 16 amino acids. V dropped 2 bases and J dropped 2; count of bases not matched to a gene: 5. The CDR3 here is CASSQYTGGGNQPQHF. The CDR3 DNA is TGCGCCAGCAGCCAATATACAGGGGGAGGCAATCAGCCCCAGCATTTT.

The CDR3 coding sequence is TGTGCCAGCAGTTTACCTGGACGGACTAATTTTAACTATGGCTACACCTTC. It yields the protein CASSLPGRTNFNYGYTF. The chain is built from TRBV28 and TRBJ1-2; D unclear. This CDR3 contains 17 residues. V was shortened by 2 bases and J by 1 base, with 17 bases between the two germline ends. Per the germline V gene, CDR1 is MDHEN and CDR2 is SYDVKM.

The rearrangement joins TRBV27 to TRBJ2-7, with 8 bases identical to TRBD1. Losses at the gene ends were 3 bases for V and 2 bases for J; bases not matched to a gene: 9. Looked up from germline, CDR1 is MNHEY and CDR2 is SMNVEV (reference sequence). This CDR3 is 16 amino acids long. CDR3 coding DNA: TGTGCCAGCAGTTTGTCGGTCTCAGGGGGCACCTACGAGCAGTACTTC. It specifies CASSLSVSGGTYEQYF.

There are a few counts of this clone. This sequence joins TRBV2 and TRBJ2-7; 7 bases align to TRBD1. The CDR3 is 13 amino acids. V lost 6 bases and J lost 3; bases outside the gene matches: 5. Germline V gene lookup returns CDR1 SNHLY and CDR2 FYNNEI. The CDR3, as DNA: TGTGCCAGCAGCGGGACAGCCCGCTACGAGCAGTACTTC. Translated, it gives CASSGTARYEQYF.

The genes are TRBV19 and TRBJ2-7; TRBD2 matches at 8 bases. Per the germline V gene, CDR1 is LNHDA and CDR2 is SQIVND (reference sequence). This CDR3 has 18 residues. With V trimmed by 3 bases and J by 0 bases, 13 bases remained unmatched. CDR3 DNA sequence: TGTGCCAGTAGTATCATCCCAGTGACTAGCGAGAGCTCCTACGAGCAGTACTTC. Its translation is CASSIIPVTSESSYEQYF.

The rearrangement links TRBV29-1 to TRBJ2-5; no firm D call. Germline V CDR1 and CDR2: SQVTM, ANQGSEA. Deletions cut 4 bases from V and 4 bases from J, with 4 bases between. CDR3 length: 10 residues. CDR3 in DNA: TGCAGCGTTGTCTTAGAGACCCAGTACTTC. It translates to CSVVLETQYF.

This chain connects TRBV29-1 to TRBJ2-1; D is undetermined. Per the germline V gene, CDR1 is SQVTM and CDR2 is ANQGSEA. V was trimmed by 6 bases and J by 9 bases, leaving 15 bases between them. The CDR3 totals 12 residues. This CDR3 is CSVLLAHGEQFF. The CDR3 coding sequence is TGCAGCGTACTCCTTGCCCATGGTGAGCAGTTCTTC.

This clone showed up just once. V usage is TRBV4-3 and J usage is TRBJ1-2; 9 bases fit TRBD1. Germline loops: CDR1 LGHNA, CDR2 YSLEER. V gave up 3 bases and J gave up 4 bases; unmatched junction bases: 3. CDR3 length: 14 residues. The CDR3 DNA reads as TGCGCCAGCAGCCACCTGGGACAGGGCTATGGCTACACCTTC. Its translation is CASSHLGQGYGYTF.

This clone showed up just once. The chain employs TRBV9 and TRBJ1-2; no reliable D call. The CDR3 loop spans 13 amino acids. The germline V and J ends were trimmed by 0 bases and 8 bases, with 11 bases remaining between them. Germline V gene lookup returns CDR1 SGDLS and CDR2 YYNGEE. The CDR3 DNA sequence: TGTGCCAGCAGCGTAGCGGCGGAGAGCGGCTACACCTTC. It translates to CASSVAAESGYTF. Supplemented by reference TRBV9 and TRBJ1-2, the full variable domain reads DSGVTQTPKHLITATGQRVTLRCSPRSGDLSVYWYQQSLDQGLQFLIQYYNGEERAKGNILERFSAQQFPDLHSELNLSSLELGDSALYFCASSVAAESGYTFGSGTRLTVV.